The 11 T cell receptor beta chains listed next were all sequenced from one sample in a study. Via MiXCR, TCRdb re-called the 5' RACE reads, giving one row per CDR3 protein. This table holds about 50,000 distinct CDR3 sequences, around 26% found once. The sequencing input was naive CD4+ T cells sorted from blood. As to subset: naive CD4+ T cells, CD4+CD45RA+CD25-. Source of these receptors: a female donor with breast cancer.

J is TRBJ2-1 and V is TRBV9, with 9 bases lining up with TRBD1. Unmatched junction bases numbered 6, after V lost 4 bases and J lost 4 bases. Germline V gene lookup returns CDR1 SGDLS and CDR2 YYNGEE. The CDR3 consists of 15 residues. CDR3 DNA sequence: TGTGCCAGCAGCATCGGGACAGGGTCGTACAATGAGCAGTTCTTC. Its protein is CASSIGTGSYNEQFF.

The chain carries TRBV4-1 and TRBJ2-5; maybe TRBD2 (6 bases). Looked up from germline, CDR1 is MGHRA and CDR2 is YSYEKL. The CDR3 is 17 amino acids. V was pared by 1 base and J by 6 bases, with 21 bases between. CDR3 amino acids: CASSQVDILAGRQTQYF. CDR3 DNA sequence: TGCGCCAGCAGCCAAGTAGACATACTAGCCGGTCGACAGACCCAGTACTTC.

This chain connects TRBV6-1 to TRBJ1-1; D possibly corresponds to TRBD1 (6 bases). The CDR3 is 13 amino acids. Germline V gives CDR1 MNHNS, CDR2 SASEGT. Between the trimmed V and J ends, which lost 6 bases and 1 base, there was a span of 9 bases. CDR3 DNA: TGTGCCAGCAGAGTGACAGGGAACACTGAAGCTTTCTTT. This encodes CASRVTGNTEAFF.

By sample fraction, this clonotype is medium-sized. The J gene is TRBJ1-3, the V gene TRBV9; D is unresolved. V lost 0 bases and J lost 4, with 8 bases in between. This CDR3 region has 14 residues. Germline-derived CDR1 and CDR2 are SGDLS and YYNGEE. Here the CDR3 reads CASSVDGAGNTIYF. CDR3 bases: TGTGCCAGCAGCGTAGACGGAGCCGGAAACACCATATATTTT. The variable domain in full, with the rest retrieved from reference TRBV9 and TRBJ1-3, is DSGVTQTPKHLITATGQRVTLRCSPRSGDLSVYWYQQSLDQGLQFLIQYYNGEERAKGNILERFSAQQFPDLHSELNLSSLELGDSALYFCASSVDGAGNTIYFGEGSWLTVV.

This clonotype was recorded many times. The chain joins TRBV5-6 to TRBJ2-1; D not certain. The CDR3 extends over 18 amino acids. CDR1 SGHDT and CDR2 YYEEEE come from the germline V gene. Between the trimmed V and J ends, which lost 0 bases and 0 bases, there was a span of 16 bases. The CDR3 loop reads CASSLGPLRVSSYNEQFF. The CDR3 DNA reads TGTGCCAGCAGCTTGGGGCCCCTCCGGGTTAGCTCCTACAATGAGCAGTTCTTC.

A few counts support this clonotype. The chain joins TRBV20-1 to TRBJ2-7; TRBD2 aligns across 7 bases. Germline CDR1 and CDR2: DFQATT and SNEGSKA (reference sequence). The CDR3 consists of 13 residues. The CDR3 here is CTIPSTSPPWQYF. Written as DNA, the CDR3 is TGCACCATCCCATCGACTAGCCCTCCCTGGCAGTACTTC.

V usage is TRBV12-3 or TRBV12-4 and J usage is TRBJ2-3; no clear D gene. This CDR3 region has 11 residues. The chain's CDR3 is CFSSITDTQYF. The CDR3, as DNA: TGTTTCAGCAGTATTACAGATACGCAGTATTTT.

The chain carries TRBV6-5 and TRBJ1-1, with TRBD1 as a possible D gene (6 bases). The CDR3 is made up of 14 amino acids. Trimming took 1 base from V and 3 from J, leaving 9 bases between them. Germline V lookup: CDR1 MNHEY, CDR2 SVGAGI. CDR3 nucleotide sequence: TGTGCCAGCAGTTACTTGGGGGCGGACACTGAAGCTTTCTTT. Translated: CASSYLGADTEAFF.

The gene calls are TRBV4-2 and TRBJ1-5; D is unclear. CDR1 LGHNA and CDR2 YNFKEQ come from the germline V gene. With 1 base removed from V and 0 bases from J, the gap between germline ends came to 7 bases. The CDR3 consists of 15 residues. The CDR3 is CASSQATYSNQPQHF. In nucleotides, the CDR3 is TGTGCCAGCAGCCAAGCCACGTATAGCAATCAGCCCCAGCATTTT.

The chain employs TRBV6-2 or TRBV6-3 and TRBJ2-1; 7 positions agree with TRBD2. Germline loops: CDR1 MNHEY, CDR2 SVGEGT. CDR3 length: 15 amino acids. With 4 bases clipped from V and 0 bases from J, the junction kept 3 bases outside the gene matches. The CDR3 sequence: CASSSGGSSYNEQFF. The DNA of the CDR3 is TGTGCCAGCAGTTCGGGGGGAAGCTCCTACAATGAGCAGTTCTTC.

This clonotype turned up a few times. The rearrangement uses TRBV7-9 and TRBJ2-3, with TRBD1 as a possible D gene (6 bases). Between the trimmed V and J ends, which lost 4 bases and 0 bases, there was a span of 11 bases. The CDR3 sequence is 15 residues long. Germline CDR1 is SEHNR and CDR2 is FQNEAQ (reference sequence). CDR3 bases: TGTGCCAGCAGCTCCCGACAGGCTAGCACAGATACGCAGTATTTT. It specifies CASSSRQASTDTQYF.